Presented here are 32 T cell receptor beta chains from one specimen sequenced in a study of T-cell reconstitution after alpha-beta-depleted transplantation in children. Unique molecular identifiers were used to barcode this TCRbeta library. MiXCR, run by TCRdb on the PCR reads, gives a single entry per CDR3 protein. The sample yields about a million distinct CDR3 sequences, 25% to 30% seen once. Sequencing used PBMCs, mostly from graft donor cells, obtained 360 days after TCRalphabeta/CD19-depleted stem cell transplant. These receptors all stem from a boy younger than two who had a stem cell transplant for SCID, so the T cells may come from the graft donor.

The chain uses TRBV29-1 and TRBJ2-4; D call uncertain. V lost 3 bases, J lost 1 base, and 16 bases lay in between. Looked up from germline, CDR1 is SQVTM and CDR2 is ANQGSEA. The CDR3 totals 16 residues. CDR3 DNA sequence: TGCAGCGTTGATTTACAGATTCTCCGGGCCAAAAACATTCAGTACTTC. It encodes CSVDLQILRAKNIQYF.

On this clonotype: At one end the junction does not follow the germline gene, possibly because of a read error. The rearrangement uses TRBV4-1 and TRBJ2-5; 9 bases align to TRBD2. The CDR3 consists of 16 residues. CDR1 and CDR2 from the germline V gene are MGHRA and YSYEKL. The CDR3 region has the DNA TGCGCAAGCAGCCAAGATCGGCGGGGGGGCTTGGAGACCCAGTACTTC. Translation: CASSQDRRGGLETQYF.

This clonotype has just a few counts. The J gene is TRBJ2-5, the V gene TRBV7-2, with a tentative D call TRBD2 (7 bases). Germline loops: CDR1 SGHTA, CDR2 FQGNSA. This CDR3 spans 15 amino acids. The V end was cut by 1 base, the J end by 5 bases, with 14 bases between. The CDR3 bases are TGTGCCAGCAGCTTAGTGGGGGGGCCGGAGGAGACCCAGTACTTC. Translated: CASSLVGGPEETQYF.

This clonotype has more than one count but fewer than ten. The rearrangement uses TRBV12-3 or TRBV12-4 and TRBJ1-5; 9 bases match TRBD1. Unmatched junction bases numbered 11, after V lost 10 bases and J lost 4 bases. This CDR3 has 15 amino acids. The CDR3 here is CATQGQGFGNQPQHF. The CDR3 coding sequence is TGTGCCACCCAGGGACAGGGCTTTGGTAATCAGCCCCAGCATTTT.

This clonotype occurred a few times. The J gene is TRBJ1-1, the V gene TRBV29-1, with a tentative D call TRBD1 (5 bases). Trimming left V 1 base short and J 3 bases short, with 9 bases between. The CDR3 covers 13 residues. CDR1 is SQVTM and CDR2 is ANQGSEA in the germline V gene. The CDR3 loop reads CSVEAGLYTEAFF. Here the CDR3 DNA reads TGCAGCGTTGAAGCGGGGCTTTACACTGAAGCTTTCTTT.

The gene calls are TRBV12-3 or TRBV12-4 and TRBJ2-7, with D unclear. The V gene lost 0 bases and the J gene lost 5 bases, with 14 bases spanning the gap. The CDR3 has 15 residues. CDR3 sequence: CASSLARTPADEQYF. The CDR3 coding sequence is TGTGCCAGCAGTTTAGCCCGGACGCCCGCGGACGAGCAGTACTTC.

The gene calls are TRBV15 and TRBJ1-1; D not certain. Trimming cost V 5 bases and J 0 bases, with 16 bases left between them. Germline CDR1 and CDR2: LNHNV and YYDKDF (reference sequence). The CDR3 has 16 residues. CDR3 bases: TGTGCCACCAGCCCGGGATCGGTTATTATGAACACTGAAGCTTTCTTT. This codes for CATSPGSVIMNTEAFF.

The J gene is TRBJ2-3, the V gene TRBV5-1; D possibly uses TRBD1 or TRBD2 (5 bases each). The CDR3 is made up of 15 amino acids. The germline CDR1 and CDR2 sequences are SGHRS and YFSETQ. The V end lost 7 bases, the J end lost 0 bases, and 15 bases lay between the germline ends. The CDR3 sequence: CASCPGTASTDTQYF. CDR3 DNA sequence: TGCGCCAGCTGCCCGGGGACGGCTAGCACAGATACGCAGTATTTT.

The chain couples TRBV5-1 to TRBJ2-5; TRBD1 aligns across 8 bases. The CDR3 has 15 amino acids. The germline V gene has CDR1 SGHRS and CDR2 YFSETQ. V dropped 0 bases and J dropped 5; count of bases not matched to a gene: 6. Here the CDR3 reads CASSLGRGPRETQYF. In nucleotides, the CDR3 is TGCGCCAGCAGCTTGGGCAGGGGGCCAAGGGAGACCCAGTACTTC.

The table lists this clonotype with a few counts. The chain has TRBV24-1 and TRBJ2-5; D is unresolved. In germline, CDR1 is KGHDR, CDR2 SFDVKD. Trimming pared 3 bases from V and 5 bases from J, leaving 12 bases between. The CDR3 contains 14 residues. For the CDR3, the DNA is TGTGCCACCAGTGATGCTTCTAGAGGCGAGACCCAGTACTTC. Translated: CATSDASRGETQYF.

This clonotype has a handful of counts. V and J are TRBV12-3 or TRBV12-4 and TRBJ2-7, with 7 bases lining up with TRBD1. After removal of 6 bases from V and 6 bases from J, the junction contained 5 bases not matched to a gene. CDR3 length: 12 amino acids. This CDR3 reads CASRTGQSEQYF. In DNA form, the CDR3 reads TGTGCCAGCAGGACGGGACAGTCCGAGCAGTACTTC.

V gene TRBV9 combines with J gene TRBJ1-1; 8 nucleotides match TRBD1. The CDR3 runs 15 residues. Germline V lookup: CDR1 SGDLS, CDR2 YYNGEE. J gave up 5 bases and V 0 bases, and 6 bases lay outside the gene matches. This chain's CDR3 is CASSVGSGGSTEAFF. Written as DNA, the CDR3 is TGTGCCAGCAGCGTAGGATCAGGGGGCTCGACTGAAGCTTTCTTT. The whole variable domain, filled in from reference TRBV9 and TRBJ1-1, reads DSGVTQTPKHLITATGQRVTLRCSPRSGDLSVYWYQQSLDQGLQFLIQYYNGEERAKGNILERFSAQQFPDLHSELNLSSLELGDSALYFCASSVGSGGSTEAFFGQGTRLTVV.

The J gene is TRBJ2-3, the V gene TRBV5-5, with TRBD2 identical over 8 bases. Looked up from germline, CDR1 is SGHKS and CDR2 is YYEKEE (reference sequence). J gave up 4 bases and V 7 bases, and 11 bases lay outside the gene matches. There are 15 residues in the CDR3. DNA of the CDR3: TGTGCCAGCGGCTCAGCGGGGGCAACGTCAGATACGCAGTATTTT. This translates into CASGSAGATSDTQYF.

This clonotype has a handful of counts. The CDR3, as DNA: TGCAGTGCTAGGGGGTCTCCGGGAATCCCCCTGGAGCAGTACTTC. It yields the protein CSARGSPGIPLEQYF. This chain connects TRBV20-1 to TRBJ2-7, with D possibly matching TRBD2 (5 bases). V shed 3 bases and J shed 7 bases, with 22 bases lying between them. The CDR3 consists of 15 residues. Germline CDR1 and CDR2: DFQATT and SNEGSKA (reference sequence).

The table lists this clonotype with a few counts. The rearrangement links TRBV5-1 to TRBJ2-7, with TRBD2 identical over 7 bases. The CDR3 loop spans 17 amino acids. The V segment lost 3 bases and the J segment 3 bases; nucleotides outside the gene matches: 15. Germline CDR1 is SGHRS and CDR2 is YFSETQ. As DNA, the CDR3 is TGCGCCAGCAGCTCCGACCCAAAGCGGGGACTAAACTACGAGCAGTACTTC. Translation gives CASSSDPKRGLNYEQYF.

In its sample, this clonotype was seen a few times. The CDR3 sequence is CASSPQGGGANVLTF. The CDR3 bases are TGTGCCAGCAGTCCCCAGGGTGGTGGGGCCAACGTCCTGACTTTC. The gene calls are TRBV12-3 or TRBV12-4 and TRBJ2-6, with D perhaps TRBD1 (5 bases). V lost 5 bases, J lost 3 bases, and 11 bases lay in between. This CDR3 spans 15 amino acids.

This clonotype appeared many times. V is TRBV3-1 and J is TRBJ2-7, with D tentatively TRBD1 (6 bases). The CDR3 has 15 residues. The V gene's germline CDR1 is LGHDT and CDR2 YNNKEL (reference sequence). The ends were cut back, 4 bases at V and 1 base at J, with 14 bases in the middle. The CDR3 sequence: CASSRSQGPSYEQYF. The CDR3 nucleotides are TGTGCCAGCAGCCGATCACAGGGACCTTCCTACGAGCAGTACTTC.

The chain uses TRBV19 and TRBJ2-7; no clear D. Germline CDR1 LNHDA, CDR2 SQIVND (reference sequence). Trimming took off 3 bases at V and 5 bases at J, with 17 bases between the two ends. The CDR3 covers 15 residues. The CDR3 coding sequence is TGTGCCAGTAGTATGAATCTCGGAATCAGAGACGAGCAGTACTTC. This sequence encodes CASSMNLGIRDEQYF.

This sequence joins TRBV29-1 and TRBJ1-5, with a tentative D call TRBD1 (5 bases). The CDR3 sequence is 13 residues long. V lost 6 bases to trimming and J lost 4 bases, with 13 bases between them. The germline gives CDR1 SQVTM, CDR2 ANQGSEA. CDR3 coding DNA: TGCAGCGTGTCTGGGACCGAGAATCAGCCCCAGCATTTT. Encoded protein: CSVSGTENQPQHF.

V usage is TRBV10-3 and J usage is TRBJ2-7; D gene ambiguous. CDR3 size: 16 residues. Looked up from germline, CDR1 is ENHRY and CDR2 is SYGVKD. With 3 bases removed from V and 4 bases from J, the gap between germline ends came to 19 bases. The CDR3 coding sequence is TGTGCCATCAGTGATCTGGACCATCCTCCCGTTTACGAGCAGTACTTC. Encoded protein: CAISDLDHPPVYEQYF.

The chain links TRBV6-2 or TRBV6-3 to TRBJ1-1; D possibly corresponds to TRBD1 (5 bases). Trimming stripped 6 bases from V and 2 bases from J, with 16 bases between. Germline assignment: CDR1 MNHEY and CDR2 SVGEGT. The CDR3 sequence is 15 residues long. DNA of the CDR3: TGTGCCAGCAGCCCCTCGAAGGGGCGAAACACTGAAGCTTTCTTT. Its translation is CASSPSKGRNTEAFF.

This clonotype was seen a handful of times. The chain has TRBV9 and TRBJ2-7; TRBD2 matches 8 bases. Trimming removed 0 bases from V and 4 bases from J; junction bases left unmatched: 3. The CDR3 length is 14 residues. Germline CDR1 reads SGDLS; CDR2 reads YYNGEE. CDR3 residues: CASSVASGGYEQYF. CDR3 in DNA: TGTGCCAGCAGCGTAGCGAGCGGGGGATACGAGCAGTACTTC. Full variable domain (outside the CDR3, taken from reference TRBV9 and TRBJ2-7): DSGVTQTPKHLITATGQRVTLRCSPRSGDLSVYWYQQSLDQGLQFLIQYYNGEERAKGNILERFSAQQFPDLHSELNLSSLELGDSALYFCASSVASGGYEQYFGPGTRLTVT.

This chain joins TRBV30 and TRBJ1-1; unclear D gene. Germline CDR1 is GTSNPN and CDR2 is SVGIG (reference sequence). V was clipped by 1 base and J by 11 bases, with 11 bases between them. CDR3 length: 11 amino acids. The CDR3 nucleotides are TGTGCCTGGAGTGCGGGTGAGCGTGCTTTCTTT. This encodes CAWSAGERAFF.

V and J are TRBV18 and TRBJ1-1; TRBD1 is a possible D gene (5 bases). Germline CDR1 reads KGHSH; CDR2 reads LQKENI. The CDR3 runs to 14 residues. V shed 6 bases and J shed 4 bases, with 15 bases lying between them. The CDR3 here is CASSPRQGITEAFF. CDR3 nucleotides: TGTGCCAGCTCCCCTCGTCAGGGCATCACTGAAGCTTTCTTT.

This clonotype was found a few times. V usage is TRBV27 and J usage is TRBJ2-7; no clear D gene. The CDR3 consists of 12 residues. The V and J ends lost 7 bases and 2 bases respectively, with 9 bases between them. The germline V gene has CDR1 MNHEY and CDR2 SMNVEV (reference sequence). The CDR3 coding sequence is TGTGCCAGCAAATCCCATACCTACGAGCAGTACTTC. Translating it yields CASKSHTYEQYF.

This clonotype showed up just a few times. The chain employs TRBV7-6 and TRBJ1-2; tentatively, D is TRBD1 (5 bases). This CDR3 is built from 14 residues. V lost 1 base, J lost 2 bases, and 8 bases lay in between. Germline CDR1 SGHVS, CDR2 FNYEAQ. This CDR3 is CASSLGDLNYGYTF. DNA of the CDR3: TGTGCCAGCAGCTTAGGGGACCTCAACTATGGCTACACCTTC. Looking up the rest from reference TRBV7-6 and TRBJ1-2 gives the full variable domain: GAGVSQSPRYKVTKRGQDVALRCDPISGHVSLYWYRQALGQGPEFLTYFNYEAQQDKSGLPNDRFSAERPEGSISTLTIQRTEQRDSAMYRCASSLGDLNYGYTFGSGTRLTVV.

The rearrangement uses TRBV29-1 and TRBJ2-7, with D perhaps matching TRBD2 (6 bases). Trimming took off 7 bases at V and 6 bases at J, with 19 bases between the two ends. The CDR3 spans 13 residues. Germline V gene sequence: CDR1 SQVTM, CDR2 ANQGSEA. The CDR3 protein is CSGGDGPYSEQYF. The CDR3 DNA sequence: TGCAGCGGGGGGGACGGACCCTACTCCGAGCAGTACTTC.

This clonotype has just a few counts. The V gene is TRBV2, the J gene TRBJ1-6; possible D gene TRBD1, 6 bases. There are 15 residues in the CDR3. Trimming shortened V by 2 bases and J by 9 bases, and 14 bases separated the two germline ends. Germline lookup yields CDR1 SNHLY and CDR2 FYNNEI. CDR3: CASSESGGAGSPLHF. DNA of the CDR3: TGTGCCAGCAGTGAATCGGGGGGCGCGGGTTCACCCCTCCACTTT.

This clonotype was observed a handful of times. V and J are TRBV7-2 and TRBJ2-7; 9 bases are a match to TRBD1. The CDR3 has 16 residues. Germline CDR1 is SGHTA and CDR2 is FQGNSA. With V trimmed by 5 bases and J by 3 bases, 11 bases remained unmatched. CDR3 loop: CASSPFGDREVYEQYF. CDR3 DNA: TGTGCCAGCAGCCCTTTCGGGGACAGGGAGGTCTACGAGCAGTACTTC.

The chain is built from TRBV18 and TRBJ2-2, with 7 bases lining up with TRBD1. The CDR3 covers 15 residues. Germline V gives CDR1 KGHSH, CDR2 LQKENI. With V trimmed by 3 bases and J by 4 bases, 5 bases remained unmatched. The CDR3 DNA sequence: TGTGCCAGCTCACCCCTTGGGACAGCCACCGGGGAGCTGTTTTTT. Its protein is CASSPLGTATGELFF. The whole variable domain, remainder taken from reference TRBV18 and TRBJ2-2, is NAGVMQNPRHLVRRRGQEARLRCSPMKGHSHVYWYRQLPEEGLKFMVYLQKENIIDESGMPKERFSAEFPKEGPSILRIQQVVRGDSAAYFCASSPLGTATGELFFGEGSRLTVL.

This clonotype was seen more than once but under ten times. The chain recombines TRBV12-3 or TRBV12-4 with TRBJ2-2; tentative D call: TRBD2 (6 bases). Trimming removed 3 bases from V and 0 bases from J, with 8 bases in between. This CDR3 region has 15 residues. The CDR3 DNA reads as TGTGCCAGCAGTTTTGCGGGACCGAACACCGGGGAGCTGTTTTTT. This translates into CASSFAGPNTGELFF.

This sequence joins TRBV4-1 and TRBJ2-7; possibly TRBD2 for D (6 bases). The CDR3 is 15 residues long. Trimming stripped 0 bases from V and 0 bases from J, with 9 bases between. Germline V gene lookup returns CDR1 MGHRA and CDR2 YSYEKL. The CDR3 is CASSQDRLGSYEQYF. As DNA, the CDR3 is TGCGCCAGCAGCCAAGACCGACTAGGCTCCTACGAGCAGTACTTC.